The T cell receptor (beta chain) described here comes from a study of early stage breast cancer tumors. The overall study: ER+/PR+/HER2- status applied to about 75% of the 16 invasive breast tumors. Among roughly twelve ER+/PR+/HER2- tumors, eight were ductal, four lobular.

The germline gives CDR1 SEHNR, CDR2 FQNEAQ (reference sequence). The CDR3 runs to 14 residues. J was trimmed by 7 bases and V by 4 bases; bases with no gene match: 6. Measured with immunoSEQ multiplex PCR; TCRdb has only the in-frame clones, and not every one. The table has 20,000 or so clones, 70% to 80% seen once; the top ten hold around a quarter. The specimen sequenced was blood. The chain carries TRBV7-9 and TRBJ1-4; 7 bases align to TRBD1. The clonotype originates from a person in their sixties or seventies with breast cancer. DNA for the CDR3: TGTGCCAGCAGCTCACAGGGGTTCGGTGAAAAACTGTTTTTT. Translation gives CASSSQGFGEKLFF. The full variable domain, with the rest looked up from reference TRBV7-9 and TRBJ1-4, is DTGVSQNPRHKITKRGQNVTFRCDPISEHNRLYWYRQTLGQGPEFLTYFQNEAQLEKSRLLSDRFSAERPKGSFSTLEIQRTEQGDSAMYLCASSSQGFGEKLFFGSGTQLSVL.